Presented here are 23 T cell receptor beta chains from one specimen sequenced in a study of HIV-infected patients and healthy controls. One entry per CDR3 protein, called by TCRdb with MiXCR from the 5' RACE reads. Among about 63,000 distinct CDR3 sequences, about a sixth were seen once, and the ten largest hold approximately 5%. Sequenced material: CD4+ T cells from blood. All receptors come from a human donor in good health.

In its sample, this clonotype was seen a few times. This sequence joins TRBV4-3 and TRBJ2-3; TRBD2 is a possible D gene (5 bases). This CDR3 comprises 13 residues. Trimming left V 2 bases short and J 5 bases short, with 8 bases between. CDR1 is LGHNA and CDR2 is YSLEER in the germline V gene. This CDR3 reads CASSQTGGDTQYF. DNA for the CDR3: TGCGCCAGCAGCCAAACCGGAGGAGATACGCAGTATTTT.

Only a few counts were recorded for this clonotype. The chain combines TRBV6-2 or TRBV6-3 with TRBJ2-1; 8 bases line up with TRBD2. The CDR3 consists of 16 residues. V shed 5 bases and J 0 bases; nucleotides not matched to a gene: 6. CDR1 is MNHEY, CDR2 SVGEGT, per germline. CDR3 nucleotide sequence: TGTGCCAGCAGTACCCCTAGCGGGCTCTCCTACAATGAGCAGTTCTTC. As protein: CASSTPSGLSYNEQFF.

This clonotype was seen at least ten times. The V gene is TRBV4-2, the J gene TRBJ1-2; TRBD1 is a possible D gene (6 bases). The V end lost 9 bases, the J end lost 0 bases, and 20 bases lay between the germline ends. The CDR3 is 16 amino acids. Per the germline V gene, CDR1 is LGHNA and CDR2 is YNFKEQ. The CDR3 coding sequence is TGTGCCAGTTGCCCCCTCGGGGGGGCAGCTAACTATGGCTACACCTTC. Its protein product is CASCPLGGAANYGYTF.

This clonotype appeared a few times. The chain uses TRBV12-3 or TRBV12-4 and TRBJ2-7, with D perhaps assigned TRBD1 or TRBD2 (5 bases each). This CDR3 spans 15 amino acids. The germline V and J ends were trimmed by 8 bases and 6 bases, with 23 bases remaining between them. The CDR3, as DNA: TGTGCCAGCCTCCGACGGGACCAAAGTTGGGGCGAGCAGTACTTC. Its translation: CASLRRDQSWGEQYF.

This clonotype has a handful of counts. The chain joins TRBV4-3 to TRBJ2-7; a weak D match, TRBD1 (6 bases). The CDR3 is 16 residues long. Germline assignment: CDR1 LGHNA and CDR2 YSLEER. V lost 1 base and J 3 bases, leaving 16 bases between the germline ends. Here the CDR3 reads CASSQVQGKVRYEQYF. CDR3 sequence (DNA): TGCGCCAGCAGCCAAGTACAGGGTAAGGTACGCTACGAGCAGTACTTC.

Regarding this clonotype: A much larger clone differs by one base, so this may be a read error. The chain couples TRBV14 to TRBJ1-6, with 9 bases matching TRBD1. From germline, CDR1 is SGHDN and CDR2 FVKESK. The CDR3 has 16 amino acids. CDR3 region: CASSPPQGTGLSPFHF. CDR3 in DNA: TGTGCCAGCAGCCCGCCCCAGGGGACAGGGCTTTCACCCTTCCACTTT.

The chain recombines TRBV12-3 or TRBV12-4 with TRBJ2-1; tentatively, D is TRBD2 (5 bases). The CDR3 extends over 15 amino acids. The V gene lost 2 bases and the J gene lost 7 bases, with 15 bases spanning the gap. In nucleotides, the CDR3 is TGTGCCAGCAGTTTACATCCCGACCCGGGGAATGAGCAGTTCTTC. Its protein product is CASSLHPDPGNEQFF.

The J gene is TRBJ1-1, the V gene TRBV7-2; unclear D gene. This CDR3 has 13 residues. CDR1 is SGHTA, CDR2 FQGNSA, per germline. V was cut by 3 bases and J by 5 bases, with 10 bases left in between. CDR3 region: CASSFGVGTEAFF. In nucleotides, the CDR3 is TGTGCCAGCAGCTTCGGTGTTGGTACTGAAGCTTTCTTT.

This clonotype was counted only a few times. The rearrangement joins TRBV5-1 to TRBJ1-1; the D gene is possibly TRBD1 (6 bases). V was cut by 4 bases and J by 0 bases, with 16 bases left in between. This CDR3 has 16 residues. CDR1 is SGHRS and CDR2 is YFSETQ in the germline V gene. The CDR3 DNA is TGCGCCAGCAGCCATGGTATGGGACAAATGAACACTGAAGCTTTCTTT. This translates into CASSHGMGQMNTEAFF.

This clonotype was detected ten times or more. This chain joins TRBV25-1 and TRBJ2-1, with D perhaps TRBD1 or TRBD2 (7 bases each). CDR1 is MGHDK and CDR2 is SYGVNS in the germline V gene. The CDR3 loop spans 16 amino acids. Deletions cut 1 base from V and 9 bases from J, with 19 bases between. In DNA, the CDR3 is TGTGCCAGCAGTGAATGGTTGCCGGGACAGCGGGGTGAGCAGTTCTTC. Translating it yields CASSEWLPGQRGEQFF.

The V and J genes are TRBV29-1 and TRBJ1-1; the D gene is possibly TRBD1 (6 bases). V lost 7 bases to trimming and J lost 1 base, with 7 bases between them. Germline loops: CDR1 SQVTM, CDR2 ANQGSEA. This CDR3 spans 11 amino acids. The CDR3 loop reads CSGQENTEAFF. The CDR3 bases are TGCAGCGGACAGGAGAACACTGAAGCTTTCTTT.

The chain uses TRBV29-1 and TRBJ1-2; TRBD1 matches 8 bases. Germline CDR1 SQVTM, CDR2 ANQGSEA. V dropped 3 bases and J dropped 6; count of bases not matched to a gene: 12. The CDR3 runs to 15 residues. In nucleotides, the CDR3 is TGCAGCGTTGACCCCACAGGGGGTTTTCAGGATGGCTACACCTTC. It yields the protein CSVDPTGGFQDGYTF. The full variable domain, rest sourced from reference TRBV29-1 and TRBJ1-2, is SAVISQKPSRDICQRGTSLTIQCQVDSQVTMMFWYRQQPGQSLTLIATANQGSEATYESGFVIDKFPISRPNLTFSTLTVSNMSPEDSSIYLCSVDPTGGFQDGYTFGSGTRLTVV.

This clonotype has more than one count but fewer than ten. The chain uses TRBV6-2 or TRBV6-3 and TRBJ1-5; D is perhaps TRBD1 (6 bases). The CDR3 runs 17 residues. Germline V gene lookup returns CDR1 MNHEY and CDR2 SVGEGT. V gave up 6 bases and J gave up 5 bases, with 23 bases separating them. The CDR3 sequence is CASRADMGDTEHQPQHF. In DNA, the CDR3 is TGTGCCAGCAGGGCAGACATGGGGGACACCGAACATCAGCCCCAGCATTTT.

The chain is built from TRBV11-2 and TRBJ2-7, with D hard to call. The germline V and J ends were trimmed by 1 base and 5 bases, with 12 bases remaining between them. Germline V gene data show CDR1 as SGHAT and CDR2 as FQNNGV. CDR3 size: 14 residues. Here the CDR3 reads CASSLVRTTDEQYF. In DNA form, the CDR3 reads TGTGCCAGCAGCTTAGTACGGACGACGGACGAGCAGTACTTC.

This clonotype was detected a few times. The chain carries TRBV10-2 and TRBJ2-3; no definite D call. V dropped 0 bases and J dropped 0 bases, with 4 bases sitting between them. Germline CDR1 and CDR2: WSHSY and SAAADI. The CDR3 has 14 amino acids. The CDR3 spells CASSESHSTDTQYF. The CDR3 nucleotides read TGCGCCAGCAGTGAGTCACACAGCACAGATACGCAGTATTTT.

There are many counts of this clonotype. V usage is TRBV28 and J usage is TRBJ2-1, with D uncertain. The CDR3 sequence is 11 residues long. Germline values: CDR1 MDHEN, CDR2 SYDVKM. V was shortened by 4 bases and J by 8 bases, with 6 bases between the two germline ends. The CDR3 sequence is CASSSGHEQFF. The CDR3 nucleotides are TGTGCCAGCAGTTCTGGGCATGAGCAGTTCTTC.

The chain couples TRBV7-9 to TRBJ1-5; D not certain. The CDR3 length is 12 residues. CDR1 and CDR2 from the germline V gene are SEHNR and FQNEAQ (reference sequence). Trimming removed 5 bases from V and 7 bases from J, with 9 bases in between. The CDR3 coding sequence is TGTGCCAGCAGCAGGGAGCGCCAGCCCCAGCATTTT. Translation: CASSRERQPQHF.

This clonotype has a handful of counts. This chain uses TRBV6-1 with TRBJ1-5; TRBD1 agrees at 8 bases. The germline V gene encodes CDR1 MNHNS and CDR2 SASEGT. V shed 8 bases, J shed 6 bases, and the junction held 3 bases outside the gene matches. CDR3 length: 12 amino acids. Written as DNA, the CDR3 is TGTGCCAGCGGGCAGGGGGCTCAGCCCCAGCATTTT. Its translation: CASGQGAQPQHF.

Concerning this clonotype: This may arise from a read error, as a much more abundant clone is one base away. The chain couples TRBV5-4 to TRBJ1-1; no definite D call. Germline CDR1 is SGHNT and CDR2 is YYREEE (reference sequence). V was pared by 2 bases and J by 8 bases, with 13 bases between. CDR3 size: 13 residues. Written as DNA, the CDR3 is TGTGCCAGCAGCTTTGGGTTCGGGCGGGAAGCTTTCTTT. This sequence encodes CASSFGFGREAFF.

The rearrangement links TRBV29-1 to TRBJ2-1; D unresolved. Germline CDR1 is SQVTM and CDR2 is ANQGSEA. V shed 0 bases and J shed 8 bases, with 11 bases lying between them. The CDR3 covers 13 residues. The CDR3 region has the DNA TGCAGCGTTGAAGACTGGATGGGCGATGAGCAGTTCTTC. Translated: CSVEDWMGDEQFF.

This clonotype came up a few times. The rearrangement joins TRBV20-1 to TRBJ2-7, with D maybe TRBD1 (6 bases). Trimming took off 1 base at V and 4 bases at J, with 11 bases between the two ends. The germline gives CDR1 DFQATT, CDR2 SNEGSKA (reference sequence). The CDR3 sequence is 13 residues long. DNA for the CDR3: TGCAGTGCTAGAGGTGACCAGGGGTACGAGCAGTACTTC. It is translated as CSARGDQGYEQYF.

This clonotype was detected a few times. V gene TRBV20-1 combines with J gene TRBJ1-1, with D perhaps TRBD1 (6 bases). V lost 1 base and J lost 4, with 10 bases in between. The CDR3 runs 13 residues. The germline V gene encodes CDR1 DFQATT and CDR2 SNEGSKA (reference sequence). The CDR3 nucleotides read TGCAGTGCTAGAGGTTGGGGGCGCACTGAAGCTTTCTTT. It is translated as CSARGWGRTEAFF.

A note on this clonotype: Since a much larger clone is just one base distant, this may be a read error. V is TRBV2 and J is TRBJ2-1; 11 nucleotides agree with TRBD2. Germline V CDR1 and CDR2: SNHLY, FYNNEI. The CDR3 runs 15 residues. The CDR3 sequence is CASRRLAGGYYEQFF. In DNA, the CDR3 is TGTGCCAGCAGGAGGCTAGCGGGAGGCTACTATGAGCAGTTCTTC.